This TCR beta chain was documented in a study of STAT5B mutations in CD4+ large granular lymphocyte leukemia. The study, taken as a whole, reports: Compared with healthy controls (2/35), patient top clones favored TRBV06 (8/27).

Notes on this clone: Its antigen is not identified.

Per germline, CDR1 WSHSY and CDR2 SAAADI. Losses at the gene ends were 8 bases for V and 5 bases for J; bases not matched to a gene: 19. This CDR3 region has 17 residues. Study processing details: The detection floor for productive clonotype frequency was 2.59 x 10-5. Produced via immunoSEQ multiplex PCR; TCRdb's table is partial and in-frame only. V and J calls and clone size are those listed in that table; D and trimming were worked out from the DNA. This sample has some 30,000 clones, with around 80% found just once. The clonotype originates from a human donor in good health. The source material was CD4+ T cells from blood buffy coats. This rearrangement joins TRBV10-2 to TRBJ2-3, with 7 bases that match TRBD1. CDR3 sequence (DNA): TGCGCCAGCCGCCTGGGGACAGAAAAGGGGGCACGAGATACGCAGTATTTT. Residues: CASRLGTEKGARDTQYF.